These 32 T cell receptor beta chains originate from one sample sequenced in a study of blood T cell repertoires in COVID-19. Clones were read by immunoSEQ multiplex PCR, and TCRdb kept only the in-frame ones, dropping some. The table has 9,700 or so clones, roughly 80% seen once. Sequencing was carried out using peripheral blood. Receptor source: a man between 65 and 79 years old with active COVID-19.

J is TRBJ2-2 and V is TRBV7-3; 10 nucleotides align to TRBD2. Germline loops: CDR1 SGHTA, CDR2 FQGTGA. The V gene end was trimmed by 0 bases and the J gene end by 8 bases; junction bases not matched to a gene: 9. This CDR3 is 17 amino acids long. The CDR3 is CASSLTSLAGVSGELFF. CDR3 sequence (DNA): TGTGCCAGCAGCTTAACTTCGCTAGCGGGAGTATCTGGGGAGCTGTTTTTT.

CDR3 amino acids: CASRPSLDRDNQPQHF. Here the CDR3 DNA reads TGTGCCAGCAGGCCTTCCTTGGACAGGGATAATCAGCCCCAGCATTTT. The V gene is TRBV11-3, the J gene TRBJ1-5; 8 bases are shared with TRBD1. The CDR3 loop spans 16 amino acids. From germline, CDR1 is SGHNT and CDR2 YENEEA. J lost 4 bases, V lost 6 bases, and 11 bases had no gene match.

The rearrangement joins TRBV6-2 or TRBV6-3 to TRBJ2-3, with D perhaps TRBD2 (5 bases). The CDR3 extends over 16 amino acids. CDR1 is MNHEY and CDR2 is SVGEGT in the germline V gene. V shed 7 bases and J shed 3 bases, with 20 bases lying between them. CDR3 loop: CASTPQHVARTDTQYF. The CDR3 DNA sequence: TGTGCCAGCACCCCCCAGCACGTAGCGAGAACAGATACGCAGTATTTT.

This sequence joins TRBV27 and TRBJ2-7; 7 bases line up with TRBD2. The germline V gene has CDR1 MNHEY and CDR2 SMNVEV (reference sequence). V was pared by 3 bases and J by 7 bases, with 6 bases of the junction left unmatched. The CDR3 is made up of 13 amino acids. As DNA, the CDR3 is TGTGCCAGCAGTTTCGGGGAGGGCGATGAGCAGTACTTC. Its protein is CASSFGEGDEQYF.

This chain uses TRBV5-4 with TRBJ2-2, with D perhaps TRBD1 (6 bases). V lost 4 bases to trimming and J lost 6 bases, with 13 bases between them. The CDR3 length is 14 residues. Germline V gene data show CDR1 as SGHNT and CDR2 as YYREEE (reference sequence). The CDR3 nucleotides are TGTGCCAGCAGCCCTGGACAGTTTTCCGGGGAGCTGTTTTTT. Protein sequence: CASSPGQFSGELFF.

As to this clone: The conserved final phenylalanine or tryptophan is absent from the CDR3, which likely points to a read error. The V and J genes are TRBV28 and TRBJ1-2; D is possibly TRBD1 (6 bases). The CDR3 extends over 13 amino acids. V lost 5 bases and J 4 bases, leaving 11 bases between the germline ends. Germline V gives CDR1 MDHEN, CDR2 SYDVKM. The CDR3 sequence is CASSPGHSYGYTL. As DNA, the CDR3 is TGTGCCAGCAGTCCGGGACACAGCTATGGCTACACCCTC.

This chain connects TRBV5-1 to TRBJ2-2; unclear D gene. V lost 3 bases to trimming and J lost 6 bases, with 9 bases between them. The CDR3 is 13 amino acids. Per the germline V gene, CDR1 is SGHRS and CDR2 is YFSETQ. The CDR3: CASSSGGSGELFF. DNA for the CDR3: TGCGCCAGCAGCTCCGGTGGTTCCGGGGAGCTGTTTTTT.

CDR3 coding DNA: TGTGCCAGCAGTTTACGGACTAGCGTTGTCAATGAGCAGTTCTTC. It codes for CASSLRTSVVNEQFF. The V call is TRBV27, the J call TRBJ2-1; 9 positions agree with TRBD2. J gave up 6 bases and V 2 bases, and 5 bases lay outside the gene matches. This CDR3 has 15 amino acids. Germline loops: CDR1 MNHEY, CDR2 SMNVEV (reference sequence).

The V and J genes are TRBV21-1 and TRBJ2-3; the table's D call of TRBD1 was not tested on the DNA. TRBV21-1 is listed as a pseudogene. The CDR3 totals 14 residues. The CDR3: CASGRQTVGDTQYF. The CDR3 DNA sequence: TGTGCCAGCGGCCGACAGACGGTAGGAGATACGCAGTATTTT.

The chain couples TRBV18 to TRBJ1-1; D is uncertain. CDR3 length: 16 residues. V lost 2 bases and J 5 bases, leaving 18 bases between the germline ends. CDR1 KGHSH and CDR2 LQKENI come from the germline V gene. Here the CDR3 DNA reads TGTGCCAGCTCACCATTAGGTGCGGGGAGTGATACTGAAGCTTTCTTT. Encoded protein: CASSPLGAGSDTEAFF.

The V gene is TRBV27, the J gene TRBJ1-2; TRBD1 is a possible D gene (5 bases). V gave up 0 bases and J gave up 6 bases, with 8 bases separating them. This CDR3 is 13 amino acids long. CDR1 is MNHEY, CDR2 SMNVEV, per germline (reference sequence). The chain's CDR3 is CASSLSQGNGYTF. DNA for the CDR3: TGTGCCAGCAGTTTATCGCAGGGTAATGGCTACACCTTC.

The chain combines TRBV9 with TRBJ1-6; no firm D call. Germline V gene sequence: CDR1 SGDLS, CDR2 YYNGEE. Trimming took 3 bases from V and 10 from J, leaving 14 bases between them. The CDR3 is 14 residues long. The DNA of the CDR3 is TGTGCCAGCAGCGGAGAGGGCCTAGGGTCACCCCTCCACTTT. Its translation is CASSGEGLGSPLHF.

Worth noting for this clone: At one boundary the junction diverges from the germline segment, which might be a read error. The chain combines TRBV24-1 with TRBJ2-1, with a possible D match to TRBD1 (5 bases). Per germline, CDR1 KGHDR and CDR2 SFDVKD. This CDR3 region has 13 residues. CDR3 amino acids: CATRPGPYDEQFF. The CDR3 DNA reads as TGTGCCACCAGGCCAGGGCCCTACGATGAGCAGTTCTTC.

This clone has just a few counts. The V and J genes are TRBV18 and TRBJ1-3; 9 bases match TRBD1. V lost 4 bases and J lost 0; bases outside the gene matches: 7. The germline V gene encodes CDR1 KGHSH and CDR2 LQKENI. CDR3 length: 17 amino acids. CDR3 protein: CASSLGQGTSSGNTIYF. CDR3 bases: TGTGCCAGCTCACTAGGACAGGGGACGAGCTCTGGAAACACCATATATTTT.

This clone was seen only once. The genes are TRBV27 and TRBJ1-5, with D uncertain. The CDR3 runs to 13 residues. Germline V gives CDR1 MNHEY, CDR2 SMNVEV (reference sequence). V gave up 3 bases and J gave up 3 bases, with 6 bases separating them. The CDR3: CASSFRHNQPQHF. CDR3 bases: TGTGCCAGCAGTTTCAGGCACAATCAGCCCCAGCATTTT.

The V call is TRBV28, the J call TRBJ1-2, with D hard to call. V shed 7 bases and J shed 2 bases, with 11 bases lying between them. The CDR3 is 13 residues long. CDR1 is MDHEN, CDR2 SYDVKM, per germline. The CDR3 DNA sequence: TGTGCCAGCACTCTTCCCTTCAACTATGGCTACACCTTC. Translating it yields CASTLPFNYGYTF.

The chain joins TRBV5-1 to TRBJ1-1; D is possibly TRBD1 (5 bases). V gave up 0 bases and J gave up 0 bases, with 6 bases separating them. Germline V lookup: CDR1 SGHRS, CDR2 YFSETQ. The CDR3 runs to 14 residues. The CDR3: CASSLAGMNTEAFF. Written as DNA, the CDR3 is TGCGCCAGCAGCTTGGCAGGGATGAACACTGAAGCTTTCTTT.

The chain is built from TRBV5-6 and TRBJ1-1; D remains ambiguous. Germline CDR1 is SGHDT and CDR2 is YYEEEE. Trimming took 1 base from V and 8 from J, leaving 12 bases between them. The CDR3 runs to 13 residues. CDR3 in DNA: TGTGCCAGCAGCTTGCCTAGGTGGGAGGAAGCTTTCTTT. This encodes CASSLPRWEEAFF.

The table lists this clone with a few counts. The chain carries TRBV3-1 (or the pseudogene TRBV3-2) and TRBJ1-2; 9 nucleotides agree with TRBD1. The ends lost 1 base at V and 8 bases at J; junction bases unmatched: 11. This CDR3 region has 16 residues. The germline gives CDR1 LGHDT, CDR2 YNNKEL (reference sequence). CDR3 nucleotides: TGTGCCAGCAGCCAAGGTGGACGGACAGGGGCATACGGCTACACCTTC. The encoded protein is CASSQGGRTGAYGYTF.

The rearrangement uses TRBV11-2 and TRBJ1-6; D possibly corresponds to TRBD1 (5 bases). There are 14 residues in the CDR3. Trimming removed 1 base at V and 10 bases at J, with 11 bases between. CDR1 and CDR2 from the germline V gene are SGHAT and FQNNGV. Here the CDR3 reads CASSLAAGRSPLHF. The CDR3 DNA follows: TGTGCCAGCAGCTTAGCCGCAGGGCGCTCACCCCTCCACTTT.

The V gene is TRBV7-9, the J gene TRBJ2-1; TRBD2 agrees at 8 bases. Trimming removed 5 bases from V and 5 bases from J; junction bases left unmatched: 11. Germline CDR1 and CDR2: SEHNR and FQNEAQ (reference sequence). The CDR3 runs 16 residues. CDR3 sequence: CASSHRRAGGHNEQFF. In DNA form, the CDR3 reads TGTGCCAGCAGCCACAGGCGGGCGGGAGGCCACAATGAGCAGTTCTTC.

The chain uses TRBV2 and TRBJ2-1; 7 bases agree with TRBD2. The CDR3 extends over 12 amino acids. Germline lookup yields CDR1 SNHLY and CDR2 FYNNEI. V lost 9 bases to trimming and J lost 8 bases; unmatched junction nucleotides: 7. CDR3 residues: CASGLVGHEQFF. CDR3 in DNA: TGTGCCAGTGGACTAGTTGGTCATGAGCAGTTCTTC.

The rearrangement joins TRBV15 to TRBJ2-7; 7 bases align to TRBD1. The CDR3 extends over 15 amino acids. In germline, CDR1 is LNHNV, CDR2 YYDKDF (reference sequence). After removal of 2 bases from V and 4 bases from J, the junction contained 8 bases not matched to a gene. CDR3 protein: CATSRTRDSFYEQYF. The CDR3, as DNA: TGTGCCACCAGCAGAACCCGGGACAGCTTTTACGAGCAGTACTTC. The full variable domain, completed using reference TRBV15 and TRBJ2-7, is DAMVIQNPRYQVTQFGKPVTLSCSQTLNHNVMYWYQQKSSQAPKLLFHYYDKDFNNEADTPDNFQSRRPNTSFCFLDIRSPGLGDTAMYLCATSRTRDSFYEQYFGPGTRLTVT.

The chain combines TRBV12-3 or TRBV12-4 with TRBJ2-1; D is uncertain. CDR3 length: 13 amino acids. V lost 3 bases to trimming and J lost 6 bases, with 9 bases between them. The CDR3 is CASSFVPSNEQFF. The CDR3 bases are TGTGCCAGCAGTTTTGTCCCATCCAATGAGCAGTTCTTC.

This clone was picked up a small number of times. The chain combines TRBV24-1 with TRBJ1-1, with 7 bases fitting TRBD1. The CDR3 runs to 15 residues. Germline V lookup: CDR1 KGHDR, CDR2 SFDVKD. Trimming cost V 5 bases and J 8 bases; bases outside gene matches: 13. The CDR3 DNA reads as TGTGCCACCAGTGGCTCCCGACAGGGAGAAAGGGAAGCTTTCTTT. It specifies CATSGSRQGEREAFF.

The chain employs TRBV7-9 and TRBJ2-1; 11 nucleotides line up with TRBD2. Germline V gene sequence: CDR1 SEHNR, CDR2 FQNEAQ (reference sequence). After removal of 6 bases from V and 3 bases from J, the junction contained 7 bases not matched to a gene. This CDR3 has 16 amino acids. The CDR3 DNA follows: TGTGCCAGCAGGTCCTGGGGACTAGCGGACTACAATGAGCAGTTCTTC. This translates into CASRSWGLADYNEQFF.

This clone came up a few times. The chain couples TRBV19 to TRBJ1-2; TRBD1 matches at 7 bases. Germline lookup yields CDR1 LNHDA and CDR2 SQIVND (reference sequence). The ends lost 1 base at V and 6 bases at J; junction bases unmatched: 2. CDR3 length equals 13 residues. CDR3 region: CASSIGQGDGYTF. Here the CDR3 DNA reads TGTGCCAGTAGTATAGGACAGGGCGATGGCTACACCTTC.

The chain combines TRBV7-2 with TRBJ1-5; tentative D call: TRBD1 (5 bases). Germline V gene lookup returns CDR1 SGHTA and CDR2 FQGNSA. The V end lost 4 bases, the J end lost 4 bases, and 11 bases lay between the germline ends. The CDR3 has 14 amino acids. This CDR3 reads CASSSRQLNQPQHF. In nucleotides, the CDR3 is TGTGCCAGCAGCTCCAGACAGTTAAATCAGCCCCAGCATTTT. The full variable domain, completed using reference TRBV7-2 and TRBJ1-5, is GAGVSQSPSNKVTEKGKDVELRCDPISGHTALYWYRQSLGQGLEFLIYFQGNSAPDKSGLPSDRFSAERTGGSVSTLTIQRTQQEDSAVYLCASSSRQLNQPQHFGDGTRLSIL.

V gene TRBV10-1 combines with J gene TRBJ2-3; D unresolved. Germline CDR1 WNHNN, CDR2 SYGVQD (reference sequence). The CDR3 extends over 13 amino acids. With 4 bases removed from V and 4 bases from J, the gap between germline ends came to 9 bases. The CDR3 DNA follows: TGCGCCAGCAGTGGCCAGGTCGCAGATACGCAGTATTTT. Amino acid sequence: CASSGQVADTQYF.

The V gene is TRBV2, the J gene TRBJ2-7, with 12 bases lining up with TRBD2. The V gene's germline CDR1 is SNHLY and CDR2 FYNNEI. The CDR3 covers 15 residues. Trimming at V came to 6 bases and at J to 7 bases, leaving 10 bases not matched to a gene. The CDR3 region is CASSQGLAGSGEQYF. The CDR3 DNA sequence: TGTGCCAGCAGCCAAGGACTAGCGGGATCCGGAGAGCAGTACTTC.

CDR3 nucleotide sequence: TGTGCCAGCAGTGAGGGACAGTCCTTGAACACCGGGGAGCTGTTTTTT. Its protein product is CASSEGQSLNTGELFF. The chain links TRBV7-8 to TRBJ2-2, with 7 bases identical to TRBD1. Germline V gene lookup returns CDR1 SGHVS and CDR2 FQNEAQ. The CDR3 has 16 residues. The junction had 8 bases not matched to a gene; V was cut back by 6 bases and J by 1 base.

The rearrangement uses TRBV4-2 and TRBJ2-3; 8 bases match TRBD2. The CDR3 contains 15 residues. Germline CDR1 reads LGHNA; CDR2 reads YNFKEQ. The trim removed 5 bases at V and 1 base at J, leaving 5 bases unmatched. CDR3 in amino acids: CASSAISGGTDTQYF. The CDR3 DNA is TGTGCCAGCAGCGCAATTAGCGGGGGCACAGATACGCAGTATTTT.